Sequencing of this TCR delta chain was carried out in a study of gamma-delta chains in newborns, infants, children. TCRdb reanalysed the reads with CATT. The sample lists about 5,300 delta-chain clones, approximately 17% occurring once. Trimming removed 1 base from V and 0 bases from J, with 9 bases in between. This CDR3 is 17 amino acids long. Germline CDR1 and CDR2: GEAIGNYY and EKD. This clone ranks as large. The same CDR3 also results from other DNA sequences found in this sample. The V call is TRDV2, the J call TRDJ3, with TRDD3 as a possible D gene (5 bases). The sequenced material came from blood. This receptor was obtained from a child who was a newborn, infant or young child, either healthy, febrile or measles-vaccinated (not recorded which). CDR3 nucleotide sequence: TGTGCCTGTGACACGACGGGGAGCTCCTGGGACACCCGACAGATGTTTTTC. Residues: CACDTTGSSWDTRQMFF.